The entry below gives a single T cell receptor (beta chain) sequence along with its context. No antigen is known for it. The junction departs from the called germline gene at one end, perhaps through a read error. Germline CDR1 is SGHTA and CDR2 is FQGNSA. This CDR3 contains 13 residues. Measured with immunoSEQ multiplex PCR; TCRdb has only the in-frame clones, and not every one. This repertoire shows about 63,000 clones, 70% to 90% found once; its top ten account for 1% to 1.5%. The sample belongs to a study of cytomegalovirus exposure and HLA in healthy donors. It was the roughly 110-subject validation cohort, separate from the roughly 700-subject first cohort, to which the donors belonged. Study-level results: In vitro, three CMV-associated chains proved specific for CMV antigens.

The sequencing input was PBMCs. This clonotype was obtained from a young woman in good health and CMV-seronegative. This chain uses TRBV7-2 with TRBJ2-1; 8 bases line up with TRBD1. CDR3 sequence reads: CASSLGQGANRLF. The DNA for the CDR3 is TGTGCCAGCAGCTTAGGGCAGGGGGCGAATCGGCTCTTC.